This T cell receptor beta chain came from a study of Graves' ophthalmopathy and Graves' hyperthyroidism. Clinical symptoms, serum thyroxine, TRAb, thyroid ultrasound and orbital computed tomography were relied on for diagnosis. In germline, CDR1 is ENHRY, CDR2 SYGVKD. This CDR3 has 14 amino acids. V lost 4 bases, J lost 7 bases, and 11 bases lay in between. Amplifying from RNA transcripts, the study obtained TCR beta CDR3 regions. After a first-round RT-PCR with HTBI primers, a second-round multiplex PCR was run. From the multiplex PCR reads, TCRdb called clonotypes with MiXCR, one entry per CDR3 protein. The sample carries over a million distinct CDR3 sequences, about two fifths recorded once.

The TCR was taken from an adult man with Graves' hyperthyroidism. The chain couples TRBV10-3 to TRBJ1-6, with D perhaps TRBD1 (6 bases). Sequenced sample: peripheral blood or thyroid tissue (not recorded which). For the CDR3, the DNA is TGTGCCATCAGTGGGACAGAGGGGAATTCACCCCTCCACTTT. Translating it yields CAISGTEGNSPLHF.